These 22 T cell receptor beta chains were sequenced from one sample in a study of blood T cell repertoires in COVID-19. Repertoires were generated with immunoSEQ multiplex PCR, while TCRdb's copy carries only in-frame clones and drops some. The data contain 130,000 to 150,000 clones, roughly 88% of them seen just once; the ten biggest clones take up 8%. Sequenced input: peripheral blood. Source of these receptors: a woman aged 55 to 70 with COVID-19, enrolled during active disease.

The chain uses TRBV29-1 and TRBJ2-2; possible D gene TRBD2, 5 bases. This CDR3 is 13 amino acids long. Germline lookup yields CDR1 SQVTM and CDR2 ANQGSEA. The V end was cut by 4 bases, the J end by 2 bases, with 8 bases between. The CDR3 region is CSVARGNTGELFF. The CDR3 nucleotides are TGCAGCGTTGCCCGGGGAAACACCGGGGAGCTGTTTTTT.

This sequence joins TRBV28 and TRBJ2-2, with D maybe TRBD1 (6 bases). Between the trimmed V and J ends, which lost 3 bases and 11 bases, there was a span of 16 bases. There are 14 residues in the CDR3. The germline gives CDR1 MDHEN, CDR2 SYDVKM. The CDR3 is CASSFWTVSRELFF. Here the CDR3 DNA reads TGTGCCAGCAGTTTCTGGACAGTGAGTCGAGAGCTGTTTTTT.

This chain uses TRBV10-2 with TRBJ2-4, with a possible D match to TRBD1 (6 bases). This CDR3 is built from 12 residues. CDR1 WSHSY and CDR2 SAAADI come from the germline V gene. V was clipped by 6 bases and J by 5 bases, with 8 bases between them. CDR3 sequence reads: CASRRTENIQYF. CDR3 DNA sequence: TGCGCCAGCAGGAGGACAGAAAACATTCAGTACTTC.

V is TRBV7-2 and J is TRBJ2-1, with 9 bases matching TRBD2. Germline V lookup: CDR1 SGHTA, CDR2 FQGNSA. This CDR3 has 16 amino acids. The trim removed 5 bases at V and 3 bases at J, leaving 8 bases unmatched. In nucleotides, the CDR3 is TGTGCCAGCAGCCCGGCGGCGGGGGGGTTCTACAATGAGCAGTTCTTC. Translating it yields CASSPAAGGFYNEQFF.

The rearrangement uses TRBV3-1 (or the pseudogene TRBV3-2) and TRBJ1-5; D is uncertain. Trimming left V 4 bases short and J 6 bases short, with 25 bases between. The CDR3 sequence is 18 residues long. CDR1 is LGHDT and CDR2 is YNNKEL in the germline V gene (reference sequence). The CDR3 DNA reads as TGTGCCAGCAGCCGCAACTCGGAGGGAAATGCGGTGAGTCAGCCCCAGCATTTT. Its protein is CASSRNSEGNAVSQPQHF.

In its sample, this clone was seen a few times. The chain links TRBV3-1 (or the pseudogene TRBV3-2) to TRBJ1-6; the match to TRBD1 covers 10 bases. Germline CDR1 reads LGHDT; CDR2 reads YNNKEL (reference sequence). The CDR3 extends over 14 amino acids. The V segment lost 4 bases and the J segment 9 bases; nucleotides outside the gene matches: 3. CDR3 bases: TGTGCCAGCAGCCGCGGGACAGGGGCTTCACCCCTCCACTTT. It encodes CASSRGTGASPLHF.

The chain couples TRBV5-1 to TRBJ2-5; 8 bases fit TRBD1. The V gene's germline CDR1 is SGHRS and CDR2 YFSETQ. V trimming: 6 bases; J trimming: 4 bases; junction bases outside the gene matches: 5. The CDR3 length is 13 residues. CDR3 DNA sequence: TGCGCCAGCACCTGGACAGGGTCAGAGACCCAGTACTTC. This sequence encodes CASTWTGSETQYF.

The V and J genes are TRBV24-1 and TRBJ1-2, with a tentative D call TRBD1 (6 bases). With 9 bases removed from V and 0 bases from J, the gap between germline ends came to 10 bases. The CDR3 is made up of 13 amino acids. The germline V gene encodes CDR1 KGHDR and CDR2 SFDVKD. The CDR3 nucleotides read TGTGCCACCCCCTGGGGGCCTAACTATGGCTACACCTTC. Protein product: CATPWGPNYGYTF.

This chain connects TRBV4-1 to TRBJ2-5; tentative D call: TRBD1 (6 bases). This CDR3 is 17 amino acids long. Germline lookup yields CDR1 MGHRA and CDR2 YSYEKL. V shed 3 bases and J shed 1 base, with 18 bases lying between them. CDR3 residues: CASSQLAPGQSQETQYF. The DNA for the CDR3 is TGCGCCAGCAGCCAGCTAGCTCCTGGACAGAGCCAAGAGACCCAGTACTTC.

This CDR3 reads CASSEGRGLNTEAFF. The CDR3 nucleotides read TGTGCCAGCAGTGAAGGTAGAGGGTTGAACACTGAAGCTTTCTTT. V usage is TRBV6-1 and J usage is TRBJ1-1; D is ambiguous. Germline V gives CDR1 MNHNS, CDR2 SASEGT. The V end was cut by 1 base, the J end by 0 bases, with 9 bases between. CDR3 length equals 15 residues.

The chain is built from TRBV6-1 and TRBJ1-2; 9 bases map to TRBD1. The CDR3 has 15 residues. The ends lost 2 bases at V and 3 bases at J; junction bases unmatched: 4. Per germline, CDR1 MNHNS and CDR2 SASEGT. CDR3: CASSEPTGGDYGYTF. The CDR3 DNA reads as TGTGCCAGCAGTGAACCGACAGGGGGAGACTATGGCTACACCTTC.

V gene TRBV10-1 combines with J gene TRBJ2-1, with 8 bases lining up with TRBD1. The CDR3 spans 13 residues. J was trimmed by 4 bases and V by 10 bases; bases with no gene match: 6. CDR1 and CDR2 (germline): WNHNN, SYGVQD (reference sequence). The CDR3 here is CATRQGKYNEQFF. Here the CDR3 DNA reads TGCGCCACCAGACAGGGGAAGTACAATGAGCAGTTCTTC.

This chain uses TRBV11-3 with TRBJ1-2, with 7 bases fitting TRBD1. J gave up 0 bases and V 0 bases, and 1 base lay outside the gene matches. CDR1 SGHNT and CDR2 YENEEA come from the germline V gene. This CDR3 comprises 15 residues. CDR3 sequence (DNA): TGTGCCAGCAGCTTAGAGGACAGGACTAACTATGGCTACACCTTC. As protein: CASSLEDRTNYGYTF.

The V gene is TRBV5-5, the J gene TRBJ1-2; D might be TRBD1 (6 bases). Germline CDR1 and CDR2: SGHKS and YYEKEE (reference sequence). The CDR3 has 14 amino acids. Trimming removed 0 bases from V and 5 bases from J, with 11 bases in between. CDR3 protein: CASSLDLGGYGYTF. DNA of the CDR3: TGTGCCAGCAGCTTGGATCTAGGGGGATATGGCTACACCTTC.

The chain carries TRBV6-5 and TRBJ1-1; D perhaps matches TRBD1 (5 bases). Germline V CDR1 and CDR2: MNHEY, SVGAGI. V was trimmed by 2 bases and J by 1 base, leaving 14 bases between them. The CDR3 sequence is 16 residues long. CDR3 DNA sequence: TGTGCCAGCAGTTACGACTTGGGACTGAGGAACACTGAAGCTTTCTTT. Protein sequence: CASSYDLGLRNTEAFF.

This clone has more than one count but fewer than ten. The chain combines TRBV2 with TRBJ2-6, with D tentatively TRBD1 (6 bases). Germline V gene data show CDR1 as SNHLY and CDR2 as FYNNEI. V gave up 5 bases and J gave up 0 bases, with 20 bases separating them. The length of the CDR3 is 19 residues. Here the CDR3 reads CASSTRQASALSGANVLTF. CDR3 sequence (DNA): TGTGCCAGCAGTACTAGACAGGCCTCAGCCCTCTCTGGGGCCAACGTCCTGACTTTC.

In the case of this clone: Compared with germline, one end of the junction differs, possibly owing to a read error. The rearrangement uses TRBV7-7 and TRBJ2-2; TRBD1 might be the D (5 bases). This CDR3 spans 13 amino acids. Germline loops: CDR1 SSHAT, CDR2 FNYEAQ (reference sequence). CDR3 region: CASSLGVEGELFF. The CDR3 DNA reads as TGTGCTAGCAGCTTAGGGGTGGAGGGGGAGCTGTTTTTT.

CDR3 nucleotide sequence: TGCGCCAGCAGCCTGAAGCCTAACCAAGAGACCCAGTACTTC. Its translation is CASSLKPNQETQYF. The V call is TRBV5-1, the J call TRBJ2-5; D call uncertain. Germline CDR1 reads SGHRS; CDR2 reads YFSETQ. Deletions cut 4 bases from V and 0 bases from J, with 10 bases between. The CDR3 extends over 14 amino acids.

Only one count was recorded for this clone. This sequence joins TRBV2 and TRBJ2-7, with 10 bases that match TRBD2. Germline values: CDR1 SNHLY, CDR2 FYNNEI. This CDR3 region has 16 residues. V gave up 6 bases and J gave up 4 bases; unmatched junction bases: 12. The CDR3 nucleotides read TGTGCCAGCAGCGGGAAATCTAGCGGGGGAAGGTACGAGCAGTACTTC. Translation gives CASSGKSSGGRYEQYF.

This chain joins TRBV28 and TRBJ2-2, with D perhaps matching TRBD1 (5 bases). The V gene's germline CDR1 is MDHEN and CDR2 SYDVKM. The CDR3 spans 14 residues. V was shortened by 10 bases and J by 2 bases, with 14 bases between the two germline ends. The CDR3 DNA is TGTGCCAATTCCGACAGCCTAAACACCGGGGAGCTGTTTTTT. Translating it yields CANSDSLNTGELFF.

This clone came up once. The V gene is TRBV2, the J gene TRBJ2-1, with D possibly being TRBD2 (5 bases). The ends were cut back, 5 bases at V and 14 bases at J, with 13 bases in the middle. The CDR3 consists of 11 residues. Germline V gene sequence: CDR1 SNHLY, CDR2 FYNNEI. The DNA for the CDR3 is TGTGCCAGCAGTCCTACTAGTGATGAGTTCTTC. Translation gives CASSPTSDEFF.

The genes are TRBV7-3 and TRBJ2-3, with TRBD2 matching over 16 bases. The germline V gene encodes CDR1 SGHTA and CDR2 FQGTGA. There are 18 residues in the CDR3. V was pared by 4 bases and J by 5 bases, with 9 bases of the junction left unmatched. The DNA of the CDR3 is TGTGCCAGCAGCTCCGGGACTAGCGGGGGGGCCGGGAAAGATACGCAGTATTTT. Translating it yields CASSSGTSGGAGKDTQYF.